Listed below are T cell receptor beta chains from one sample, sequenced in a study of human T cells and chemical hapten exposure. TCRdb processed the RACE reads anew with MiXCR; each CDR3 protein has one entry. The profile shows 300,000 to 450,000 distinct CDR3 sequences, approximately 5.1% of them singletons. The material sequenced was whole blood, taken in connection with sensitization to the hapten diphenylcyclopropenone (DPC). The receptors shown here come from a woman in her fifties or sixties with alopecia areata. Some clones in this sample may be carry-over from other donors' samples. Each CDR3 is given with its conserved first and last residue. A D gene is named only where the DNA matches it firmly. Expanded clones get a size class; other rows say once, few or many, or leave the size out.

j_call | d_call | clone_size | cdr3_length | v_call | cdr3_nt | cdr3_aa
TRBJ2-3 | . | many | 13 | TRBV24-1 | TGTGCCACCAGTGATTACCCCACAGATACGCAGTATTTT | CATSDYPTDTQYF
TRBJ1-2 | . | . | 13 | TRBV28 | TGTGCCAGCAGTTCCTACAGCGACTATGGCTACACCTTC | CASSSYSDYGYTF
TRBJ2-7 | . | many | 16 | TRBV3-1 | TGTGCCAGCAGCCCTCATTTGGGGATGGTCTCCTACGAGCAGTACTTC | CASSPHLGMVSYEQYF
TRBJ1-1 | . | few | 16 | TRBV18 | TGTGCCAGCTCACGCACGATCGGCGTCCGGGACACTGAAGCTTTCTTT | CASSRTIGVRDTEAFF
TRBJ2-3 | . | many | 17 | TRBV12-3/TRBV12-4 | TGTGCCAGCACCCTTGTACTGCTGGGACTCGACACAGATACGCAGTATTTT | CASTLVLLGLDTDTQYF
TRBJ1-5 | . | many | 15 | TRBV27 | TGTGCCAGCAGAGGGGGGGGACGGGGCAATCAGCCCCAGCATTTT | CASRGGGRGNQPQHF
TRBJ1-1 | . | few | 13 | TRBV10-3 | TGTGCCATCAGTGGGTGGAATTCCACTGAAGCTTTCTTT | CAISGWNSTEAFF
TRBJ2-2 | . | few | 15 | TRBV7-8 | TGTGCCAGCAGCTCGTTTGGGACAGCGGGCGGGGAGCTGTTTTTT | CASSSFGTAGGELFF
TRBJ2-7 | TRBD2 | few | 17 | TRBV28 | TGTGCCAGCAGTTTCCCCTTTTTTGGGAGGGGTTCCTACGAGCAGTACTTC | CASSFPFFGRGSYEQYF
TRBJ1-2 | . | many | 15 | TRBV20-1 | TGCAGTGCTAGAGTTGGTAACGCATTGGCCTATGGCTACACCTTC | CSARVGNALAYGYTF
TRBJ2-2 | . | few | 15 | TRBV20-1 | TGCAGTGCTAAGGACATCCTGCGAAACACCGGGGAGCTGTTTTTT | CSAKDILRNTGELFF
TRBJ1-6 | . | many | 15 | TRBV6-5 | TGTGCCAGCACCGCGGACGGGTCCTATAATTCACCCCTCCACTTT | CASTADGSYNSPLHF
TRBJ1-2 | . | few | 15 | TRBV20-1 | TGCAGTGCTAGAGAACGAGGGAGCACTAACTATGGCTACACCTTC | CSARERGSTNYGYTF
TRBJ2-1 | . | few | 13 | TRBV20-1 | TGCAGTGCTCGGCGGGATTCCGACAATGAGCAGTTCTTC | CSARRDSDNEQFF
TRBJ2-1 | TRBD2 | few | 13 | TRBV6-5 | TGTGCCAGCACCGGCGGGAGGGCCGGTGAGCAGTTCTTC | CASTGGRAGEQFF
TRBJ1-2 | . | . | 12 | TRBV7-9 | TGTGCCAGCAGCTTACAAAGTCTGGGCTACACCTTC | CASSLQSLGYTF
TRBJ2-7 | . | many | 14 | TRBV18 | TGTGCCAGCTCACCGAAATCGGGAGCCCACGAGCAGTACTTC | CASSPKSGAHEQYF
TRBJ1-1 | . | few | 13 | TRBV27 | TGTGCCACCAAGACGCCCAGGGGAGCTGAAGCTTTCTTT | CATKTPRGAEAFF
TRBJ2-2 | . | . | 17 | TRBV20-1 | TGCAGTGCTAGAGATTATGGCGGGCCAAGCTCCACCGGGGAGCTGTTTTTT | CSARDYGGPSSTGELFF
TRBJ1-1 | . | . | 15 | TRBV18 | TGTGCCAGCTCACCCCCGGAGTTAAGGAACACTGAAGCTTTCTTT | CASSPPELRNTEAFF
TRBJ2-5 | . | . | 12 | TRBV10-3 | TGTGCCATCAGTGACGGAAAAGAGACCCAGTACTTC | CAISDGKETQYF
TRBJ2-7 | TRBD2 | many | 14 | TRBV18 | TGTGCCAGCTCACCGAGCGGGAGGGCCCACGAGCAGTACTTC | CASSPSGRAHEQYF
TRBJ1-4 | . | . | 18 | TRBV1 | TGCACCAGCAGCCAAGCAACCCAGGGATGTCAGAATAATGAAAAACTGTTTTTT | CTSSQATQGCQNNEKLFF
TRBJ1-6 | . | many | 15 | TRBV3-1 | TGTGCCAGCACCATCTCCGTAGGGAAAAGGTCACCCCTCCACTTT | CASTISVGKRSPLHF
TRBJ2-1 | . | many | 13 | TRBV9 | TGTGCCAGCAGCCAACAGTTATACAATGAGCAGTTCTTC | CASSQQLYNEQFF
TRBJ2-5 | . | many | 18 | TRBV5-1 | TGCGCCAGCAGCTTAGGTATCGGAACAGGGAGGTTCCAAGAGACCCAGTACTTC | CASSLGIGTGRFQETQYF
TRBJ2-2 | . | few | 17 | TRBV5-1 | TGCGCCAGCAGCTTGATAACCGTTTCTCCGAACACCGGGGAGCTGTTTTTT | CASSLITVSPNTGELFF
TRBJ2-2 | TRBD2 | . | 16 | TRBV28 | TGTGCCAGCAGTTTAGGAGCGGGATGGAACACCGGGGAGCTGTTTTTT | CASSLGAGWNTGELFF
TRBJ2-2 | TRBD2 | many | 15 | TRBV7-8 | TGTGCCAGCAGCTCTACGCGGGGGGCAACCGGGGAGCTGTTTTTT | CASSSTRGATGELFF
TRBJ1-2 | TRBD1 | many | 14 | TRBV20-1 | TGCAGTGCTGGGGGACAGGGAAGAGACTATGGCTACACCTTC | CSAGGQGRDYGYTF
TRBJ2-5 | . | few | 12 | TRBV27 | TGTGCCACCAGAGGCGCGCAGGAGACCCAGTACTTC | CATRGAQETQYF
TRBJ2-2 | . | many | 12 | TRBV6-5 | TGTGCCAGCACCACGGGGGCCGGGGAGCTGTTTTTT | CASTTGAGELFF
TRBJ1-1 | TRBD1 | many | 13 | TRBV29-1 | TGCAGCGTTGGAGGACAGGGTCGATCTGAAGCTTTCTTT | CSVGGQGRSEAFF
TRBJ2-1 | TRBD2 | many | 16 | TRBV28 | TGTGCCAGCGGACCCGGTCTAGCGGGTTTATACAATGAGCAGTTCTTC | CASGPGLAGLYNEQFF
TRBJ1-3 | . | . | 15 | TRBV12-3/TRBV12-4 | TGTGCCAGCCGCCTTGGAGTTCTAAGGGTAAACACCATATATTTT | CASRLGVLRVNTIYF
TRBJ1-1 | . | many | 12 | TRBV6-5 | TGTGCCAGCCGCCGGGGGTACACTGAAGCTTTCTTT | CASRRGYTEAFF
TRBJ2-1 | TRBD2 | . | 16 | TRBV9 | TGTGCCAGCAGCGTTAGCGGGAGGGTCTCCTACAATGAGCAGTTCTTC | CASSVSGRVSYNEQFF
TRBJ1-4 | . | few | 16 | TRBV30 | TGTGCCTGGAGTGTAGTTCGACTCGACTCTAATGAAAAACTGTTTTTT | CAWSVVRLDSNEKLFF
TRBJ2-3 | . | few | 15 | TRBV11-2 | TGTGCCAGCAGCCCCTTAGCGGCTAGCACAGATACGCAGTATTTT | CASSPLAASTDTQYF
TRBJ1-1 | . | . | 16 | TRBV28 | TGTGCCAGCAGCAGAGGCTCAGGGGCCCTGAACACTGAAGCTTTCTTT | CASSRGSGALNTEAFF
TRBJ2-1 | . | few | 13 | TRBV6-4 | TGTGCCAGCAGAGACGGGGAGCACAATGAGCAGTTCTTC | CASRDGEHNEQFF
TRBJ2-3 | TRBD2 | . | 19 | TRBV20-1 | TGCAGTGCTACCTCCGGGACTAGCGGGAGTGGGGGACTCCCAGATACGCAGTATTTT | CSATSGTSGSGGLPDTQYF
TRBJ1-5 | . | many | 14 | TRBV6-5 | TGTGCCAGCAGTTACTCGAGTAGCAATCAGCCCCAGCATTTT | CASSYSSSNQPQHF
TRBJ2-3 | TRBD2 | many | 18 | TRBV11-2 | TGTGCCAGCAGCTTAGATCTTATCCTAGCGGGGGGCCAGGATACGCAGTATTTT | CASSLDLILAGGQDTQYF
TRBJ1-1 | . | . | 17 | TRBV6-5 | TGTGCCAGCAGTTACGAGGGGGGTATGAGGATTAACACTGAAGCTTTCTTT | CASSYEGGMRINTEAFF